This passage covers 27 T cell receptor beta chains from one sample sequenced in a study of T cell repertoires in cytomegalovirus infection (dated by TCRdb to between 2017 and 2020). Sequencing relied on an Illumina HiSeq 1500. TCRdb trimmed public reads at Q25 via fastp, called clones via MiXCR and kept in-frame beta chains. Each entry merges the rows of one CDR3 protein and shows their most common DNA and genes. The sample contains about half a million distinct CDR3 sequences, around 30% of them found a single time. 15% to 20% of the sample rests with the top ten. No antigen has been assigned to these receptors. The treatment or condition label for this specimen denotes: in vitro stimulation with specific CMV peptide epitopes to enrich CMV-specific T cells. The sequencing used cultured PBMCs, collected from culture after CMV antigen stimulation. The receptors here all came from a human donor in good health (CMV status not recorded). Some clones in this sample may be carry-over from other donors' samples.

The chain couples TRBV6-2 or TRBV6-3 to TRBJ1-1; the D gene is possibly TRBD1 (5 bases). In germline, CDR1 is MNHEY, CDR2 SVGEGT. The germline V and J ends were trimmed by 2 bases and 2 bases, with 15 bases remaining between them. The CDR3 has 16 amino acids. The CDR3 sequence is CASSYSSPGLNTEAFF. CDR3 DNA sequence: TGTGCCAGCAGTTACAGTTCCCCGGGGCTAAACACTGAAGCTTTCTTT.

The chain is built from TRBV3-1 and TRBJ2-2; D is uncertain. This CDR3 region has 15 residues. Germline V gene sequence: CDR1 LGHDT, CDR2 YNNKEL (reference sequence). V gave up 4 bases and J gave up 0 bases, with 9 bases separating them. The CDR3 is CASSRTNTNTGELFF. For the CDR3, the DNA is TGTGCCAGCAGCCGGACCAACACGAACACCGGGGAGCTGTTTTTT.

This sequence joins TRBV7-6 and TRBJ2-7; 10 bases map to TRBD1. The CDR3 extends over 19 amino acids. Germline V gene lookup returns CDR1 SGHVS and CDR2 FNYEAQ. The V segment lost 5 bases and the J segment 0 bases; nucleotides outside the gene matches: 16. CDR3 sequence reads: CASSQHSGTGASFSYEQYF. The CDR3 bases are TGTGCCAGCAGCCAACACAGCGGGACAGGGGCTTCTTTCTCCTACGAGCAGTACTTC.

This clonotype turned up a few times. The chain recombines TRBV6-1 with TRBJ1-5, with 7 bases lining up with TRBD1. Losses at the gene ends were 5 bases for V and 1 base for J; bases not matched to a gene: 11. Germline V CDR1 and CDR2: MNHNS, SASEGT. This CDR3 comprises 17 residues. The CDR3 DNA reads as TGTGCCAGCAGTCCCCAGAGGGGACAGCCCAGCAATCAGCCCCAGCATTTT. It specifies CASSPQRGQPSNQPQHF.

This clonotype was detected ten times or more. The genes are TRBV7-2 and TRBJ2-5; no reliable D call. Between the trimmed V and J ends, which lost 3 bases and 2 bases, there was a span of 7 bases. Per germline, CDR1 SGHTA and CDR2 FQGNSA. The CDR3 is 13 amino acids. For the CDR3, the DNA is TGTGCCAGCAGCTTCGGCCAGCAAGAGACCCAGTACTTC. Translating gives CASSFGQQETQYF.

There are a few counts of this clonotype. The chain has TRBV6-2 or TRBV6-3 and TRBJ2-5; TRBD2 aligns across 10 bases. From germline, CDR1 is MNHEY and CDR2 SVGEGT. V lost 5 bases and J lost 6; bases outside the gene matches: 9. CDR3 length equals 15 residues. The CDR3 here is CASSQLAGVVKTQYF. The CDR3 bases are TGTGCCAGCAGTCAGCTAGCGGGAGTCGTGAAGACCCAGTACTTC.

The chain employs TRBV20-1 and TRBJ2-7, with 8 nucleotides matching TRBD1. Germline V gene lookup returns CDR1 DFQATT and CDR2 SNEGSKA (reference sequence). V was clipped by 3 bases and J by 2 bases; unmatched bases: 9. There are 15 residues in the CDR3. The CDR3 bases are TGCAGTGCTAGTGCCCGCAGGACAGGGACCTACGAGCAGTACTTC. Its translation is CSASARRTGTYEQYF.

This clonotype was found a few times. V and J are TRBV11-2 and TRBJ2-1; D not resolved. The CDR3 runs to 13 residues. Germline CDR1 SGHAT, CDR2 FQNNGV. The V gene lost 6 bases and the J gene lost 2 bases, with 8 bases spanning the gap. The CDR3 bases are TGTGCCAGCAGTCCCGAAGCCTACAATGAGCAGTTCTTC. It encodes CASSPEAYNEQFF.

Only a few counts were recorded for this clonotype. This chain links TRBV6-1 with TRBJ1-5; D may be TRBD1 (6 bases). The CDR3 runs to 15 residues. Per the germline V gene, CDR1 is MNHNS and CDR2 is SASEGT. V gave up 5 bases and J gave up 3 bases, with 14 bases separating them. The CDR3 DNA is TGTGCCAGCAGTCCCCGCAGGGGTAACAATCAGCCCCAGCATTTT. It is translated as CASSPRRGNNQPQHF.

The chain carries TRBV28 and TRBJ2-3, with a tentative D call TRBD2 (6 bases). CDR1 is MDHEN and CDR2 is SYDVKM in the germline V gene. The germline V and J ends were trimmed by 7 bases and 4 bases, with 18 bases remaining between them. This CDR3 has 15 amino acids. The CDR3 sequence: CASKSLIREADTQYF. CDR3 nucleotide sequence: TGTGCCAGCAAATCCTTGATCAGGGAGGCAGATACGCAGTATTTT.

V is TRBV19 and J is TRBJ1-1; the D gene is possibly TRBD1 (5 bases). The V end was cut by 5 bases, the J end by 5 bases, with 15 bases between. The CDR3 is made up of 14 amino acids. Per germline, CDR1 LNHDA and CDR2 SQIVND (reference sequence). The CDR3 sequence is CASSFGLRDTEAFF. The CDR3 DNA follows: TGTGCCAGTAGTTTTGGCCTCAGGGATACTGAAGCTTTCTTT.

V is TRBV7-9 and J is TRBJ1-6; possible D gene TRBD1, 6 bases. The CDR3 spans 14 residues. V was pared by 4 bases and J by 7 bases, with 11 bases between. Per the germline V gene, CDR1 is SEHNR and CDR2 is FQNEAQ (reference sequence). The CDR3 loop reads CASSWVRGNSPLHF. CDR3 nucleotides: TGTGCCAGCAGCTGGGTCAGGGGCAATTCACCCCTCCACTTT.

Here the CDR3 DNA reads TGTGCCAGCAGCCCTCAGGGTCTGGGTCAGCCCCAGCATTTT. Translating gives CASSPQGLGQPQHF. V usage is TRBV7-2 and J usage is TRBJ1-5, with D perhaps TRBD1 (5 bases). Germline CDR1 is SGHTA and CDR2 is FQGNSA. V was trimmed by 5 bases and J by 6 bases, leaving 14 bases between them. The CDR3 covers 14 residues. The variable domain in full, completed from reference TRBV7-2 and TRBJ1-5, reads GAGVSQSPSNKVTEKGKDVELRCDPISGHTALYWYRQSLGQGLEFLIYFQGNSAPDKSGLPSDRFSAERTGGSVSTLTIQRTQQEDSAVYLCASSPQGLGQPQHFGDGTRLSIL.

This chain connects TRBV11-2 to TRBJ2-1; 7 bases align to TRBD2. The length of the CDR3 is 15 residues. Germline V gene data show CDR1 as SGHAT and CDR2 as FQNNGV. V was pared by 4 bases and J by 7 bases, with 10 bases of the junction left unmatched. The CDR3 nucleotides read TGTGCCAGCAGCTCCTTGAGGGAGGGATTAAATGAGCAGTTCTTC. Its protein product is CASSSLREGLNEQFF.

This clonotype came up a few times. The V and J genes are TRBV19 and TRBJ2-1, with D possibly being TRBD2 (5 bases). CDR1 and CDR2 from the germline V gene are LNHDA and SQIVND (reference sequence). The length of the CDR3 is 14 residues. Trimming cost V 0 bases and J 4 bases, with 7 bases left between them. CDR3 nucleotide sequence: TGTGCCAGTAGTATAGATGGGAGATACAATGAGCAGTTCTTC. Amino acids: CASSIDGRYNEQFF.

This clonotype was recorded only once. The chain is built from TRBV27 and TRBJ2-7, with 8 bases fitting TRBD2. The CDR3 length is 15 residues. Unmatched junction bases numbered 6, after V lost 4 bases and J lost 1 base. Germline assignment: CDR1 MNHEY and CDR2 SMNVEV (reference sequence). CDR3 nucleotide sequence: TGTGCCAGCAGTTGGGCCGGGACTAGGTCCTACGAGCAGTACTTC. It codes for CASSWAGTRSYEQYF.

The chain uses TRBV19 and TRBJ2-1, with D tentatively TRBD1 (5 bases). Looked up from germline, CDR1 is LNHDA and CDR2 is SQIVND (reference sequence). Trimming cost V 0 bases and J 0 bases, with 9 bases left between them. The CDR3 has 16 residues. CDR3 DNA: TGTGCCAGTAGTATAGAAGCAGGGCGCTCCTACAATGAGCAGTTCTTC. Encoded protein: CASSIEAGRSYNEQFF.

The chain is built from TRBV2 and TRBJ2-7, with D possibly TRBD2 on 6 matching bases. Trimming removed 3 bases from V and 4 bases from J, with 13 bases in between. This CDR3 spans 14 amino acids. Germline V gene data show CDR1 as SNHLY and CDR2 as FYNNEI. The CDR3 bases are TGTGCCAGCAGTGACGGGACTTCCATTTACGAGCAGTACTTC. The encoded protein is CASSDGTSIYEQYF.

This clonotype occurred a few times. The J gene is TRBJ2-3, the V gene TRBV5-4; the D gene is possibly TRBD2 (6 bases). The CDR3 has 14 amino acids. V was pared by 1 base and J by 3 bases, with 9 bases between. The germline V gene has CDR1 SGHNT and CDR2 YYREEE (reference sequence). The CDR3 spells CASSLRGVTDTQYF. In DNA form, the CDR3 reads TGTGCCAGCAGCTTGCGCGGGGTTACAGATACGCAGTATTTT.

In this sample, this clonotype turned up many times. CDR3 coding DNA: TGTGCCAGCAGCCCCTACGGACAGCCCTATGGCTACACCTTC. Amino acid sequence: CASSPYGQPYGYTF. This chain uses TRBV7-2 with TRBJ1-2, with D possibly being TRBD1 (6 bases). Per the germline V gene, CDR1 is SGHTA and CDR2 is FQGNSA. The CDR3 is made up of 14 amino acids. V gave up 5 bases and J gave up 4 bases, with 14 bases separating them.

The CDR3 sequence: CSADPDSVAGELFF. As DNA, the CDR3 is TGCAGTGCTGACCCGGACAGTGTCGCCGGGGAGCTGTTTTTT. The chain joins TRBV20-1 to TRBJ2-2, with a possible D match to TRBD1 (6 bases). From germline, CDR1 is DFQATT and CDR2 SNEGSKA (reference sequence). V was trimmed by 5 bases and J by 6 bases, leaving 16 bases between them. This CDR3 region has 14 residues.

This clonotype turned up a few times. The CDR3 region is CATSRGGNLMNTEAFF. The CDR3 nucleotides read TGTGCCACTTCAAGGGGAGGGAACCTCATGAACACTGAAGCTTTCTTT. V usage is TRBV27 and J usage is TRBJ1-1, with D possibly matching TRBD1 (5 bases). The CDR3 extends over 16 amino acids. V shed 10 bases and J shed 0 bases, with 21 bases lying between them. Germline values: CDR1 MNHEY, CDR2 SMNVEV (reference sequence).

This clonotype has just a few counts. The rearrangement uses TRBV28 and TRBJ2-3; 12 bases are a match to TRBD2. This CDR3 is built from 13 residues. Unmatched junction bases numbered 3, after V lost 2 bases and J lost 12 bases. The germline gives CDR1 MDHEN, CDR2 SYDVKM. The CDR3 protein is CASSLPSGREQYF. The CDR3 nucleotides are TGTGCCAGCAGTTTACCTAGCGGGAGGGAACAGTATTTT.

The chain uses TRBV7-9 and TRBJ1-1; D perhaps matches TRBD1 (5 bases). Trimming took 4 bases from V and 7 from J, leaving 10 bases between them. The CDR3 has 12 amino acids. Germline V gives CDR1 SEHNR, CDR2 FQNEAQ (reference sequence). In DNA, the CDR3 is TGTGCCAGCAGCTATAATACAGGTGAAGCTTTCTTT. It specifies CASSYNTGEAFF.

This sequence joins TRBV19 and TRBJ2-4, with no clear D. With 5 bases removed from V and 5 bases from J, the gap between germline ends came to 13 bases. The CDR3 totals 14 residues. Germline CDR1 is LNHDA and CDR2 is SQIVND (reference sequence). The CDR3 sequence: CASSAGWRENIQYF. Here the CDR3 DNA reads TGTGCCAGTAGTGCCGGTTGGCGCGAAAACATTCAGTACTTC.

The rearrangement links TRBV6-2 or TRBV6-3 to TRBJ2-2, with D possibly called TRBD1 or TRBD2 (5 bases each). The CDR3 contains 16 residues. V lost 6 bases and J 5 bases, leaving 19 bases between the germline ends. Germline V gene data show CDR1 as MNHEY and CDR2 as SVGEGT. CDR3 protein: CASSSRGAQSTGELFF. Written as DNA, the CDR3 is TGTGCCAGCAGCTCGAGGGGTGCCCAGAGTACCGGGGAGCTGTTTTTT.

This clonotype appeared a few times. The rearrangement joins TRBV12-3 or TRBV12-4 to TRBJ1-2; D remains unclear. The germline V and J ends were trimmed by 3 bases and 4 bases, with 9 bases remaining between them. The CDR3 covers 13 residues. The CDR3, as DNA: TGTGCCAGCAGTTTCTCACGGATCTATGGCTACACCTTC. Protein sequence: CASSFSRIYGYTF.